The clone carrying this T cell receptor (beta chain) was seen at least ten times. Its antigen is currently unknown. Used for diagnoses were clinical symptoms, serum thyroxine and TRAb, thyroid ultrasound and orbital computed tomography. Predating any ophthalmopathy symptoms, the blood sample was taken at first hyperthyroidism diagnosis. There were TCR beta CDR3 regions amplified from RNA transcripts. TCR CDR3 regions were first amplified by RT-PCR with HTBI primers. TCRdb re-called the multiplex PCR reads through MiXCR, storing one row per CDR3 protein. The sample consists of about 290,000 distinct CDR3 sequences, about an eighth of them appearing once. The sample originates from a study of T cells in Graves' hyperthyroidism and ophthalmopathy. Study background: Peripheral blood sampling occurred at initial diagnosis, before any treatment.

Trimming removed 7 bases from V and 0 bases from J, with 16 bases in between. Germline V lookup: CDR1 MNHNS, CDR2 SASEGT. The CDR3 spans 15 residues. The study, taken as a whole, reports: Separation of ophthalmopathy from stable hyperthyroidism was achieved by a 13 V-J model.

The chain employs TRBV6-1 and TRBJ2-7; TRBD1 might be the D (6 bases). The sequenced material came from blood. This TCR was recovered from a woman between 25 and 40 years old with Graves' hyperthyroidism that later progressed to Graves' ophthalmopathy. The CDR3 DNA reads as TGTGCCAGCACCGAGGGGGACGGGGACTCCTACGAGCAGTACTTC. Translating it yields CASTEGDGDSYEQYF.